Shown below are 20 T cell receptor beta chains from a single sample sequenced in a study of tumor and adjacent non-tumor tissue in lung cancer. Three rounds of nested PCR, following a modified ARM-PCR protocol, produced the TCRbeta library. MiXCR, applied by TCRdb to the multiplex PCR reads, yields one record per CDR3 protein. Among 70,000 or so distinct CDR3 sequences, roughly 56% were seen once, and the ten largest hold 20% to 25%. No cell sorting was done before RNA was extracted from the tissue. Sample: lung tumor tissue. The source of these receptors is a man between 50 and 59 years old with non-small cell lung cancer.

The chain joins TRBV6-1 to TRBJ2-3; D is unclear. The V end lost 4 bases, the J end lost 4 bases, and 18 bases lay between the germline ends. This CDR3 is 16 amino acids long. Per germline, CDR1 MNHNS and CDR2 SASEGT. The CDR3 here is CASSGVMVAGADTQYF. In DNA, the CDR3 is TGTGCCAGCAGTGGGGTTATGGTGGCCGGCGCAGATACGCAGTATTTT.

The chain uses TRBV29-1 and TRBJ1-1; D unclear. Germline CDR1 and CDR2: SQVTM and ANQGSEA. This CDR3 has 13 amino acids. The CDR3 spells CSVIVVTSTEAFF. CDR3 nucleotide sequence: TGCAGTGTTATCGTTGTGACGAGCACTGAAGCTTTCTTT.

Worth noting for this clonotype: Germline is not matched at one junction end, which may reflect a read error. The chain employs TRBV20-1 and TRBJ2-3; 9 bases match TRBD2. CDR3 length: 15 residues. CDR1 is DFQATT and CDR2 is SNEGSKA in the germline V gene (reference sequence). CDR3: CSARDSAGGADTEYF. The CDR3 DNA sequence: TGCAGTGCTAGAGATTCTGCGGGGGGGGCGGATACGGAGTATTTT.

This clonotype came up many times. The chain is built from TRBV12-3 or TRBV12-4 and TRBJ1-2, with TRBD1 matching over 12 bases. This CDR3 is built from 15 residues. V gave up 7 bases and J gave up 6 bases; unmatched junction bases: 9. DNA for the CDR3: TGTGCCAGCATCAAGGGACAGGGGGCTCGTGATGGCTACACCTTC. As protein: CASIKGQGARDGYTF.

In its sample, this clonotype was seen once. The junction departs from the called germline gene at one end, perhaps through a read error. The chain links TRBV6-6 to TRBJ2-2, with D tentatively TRBD2 (5 bases). Germline CDR1 and CDR2: MNHNY and SVGAGI (reference sequence). The CDR3 has 13 amino acids. For the CDR3, the DNA is TGTGCCGTCCGAGAGCTCGGCACCGGGGAGTTGTTTTTT. Protein sequence: CAVRELGTGELFF.

As regards this clonotype: A much larger clone is a single base away; this may be a read error. V and J are TRBV6-2 or TRBV6-3 and TRBJ2-1; the D is unclear. Germline CDR1 MNHEY, CDR2 SVGEGT. V lost 3 bases, J lost 0 bases, and 15 bases lay in between. CDR3 length equals 17 residues. In nucleotides, the CDR3 is TGTGCCAGCAGTTATAGGGCCCATGCGAACTCCTACAATGAGCAGTTCTTC. This translates into CASSYRAHANSYNEQFF.

This clonotype was detected ten times or more. The V and J genes are TRBV6-6 and TRBJ1-3, with no clear D. Germline assignment: CDR1 MNHNY and CDR2 SVGAGI (reference sequence). The CDR3 sequence is 15 residues long. V lost 5 bases and J lost 4, with 15 bases in between. The CDR3 region is CASSRGGERGNTIYF. In DNA, the CDR3 is TGTGCCAGCAGTCGAGGCGGGGAGAGGGGAAACACCATATATTTT.

This clonotype was recorded once. This sequence joins TRBV7-9 and TRBJ2-5; D not certain. V was trimmed by 6 bases and J by 2 bases, leaving 4 bases between them. The CDR3 is 11 amino acids. Germline V gives CDR1 SEHNR, CDR2 FQNEAQ (reference sequence). This chain's CDR3 is CASRSQETQYF. CDR3 DNA: TGTGCCAGCAGGTCGCAAGAGACCCAGTACTTC.

This clonotype has only a few counts. This CDR3 is missing its conserved last phenylalanine or tryptophan, likely due to a read error. The chain couples TRBV20-1 to TRBJ1-1, with D unclear. Germline loops: CDR1 DFQATT, CDR2 SNEGSKA (reference sequence). The CDR3 is 13 residues long. Trimming left V 2 bases short and J 5 bases short, with 12 bases between. CDR3 DNA sequence: TGCAGTGCTAGACAGTCGAGGTCGACTGAAGCTTTCCTT. It is translated as CSARQSRSTEAFL.

V usage is TRBV20-1 and J usage is TRBJ2-7; unclear D gene. Germline V gene sequence: CDR1 DFQATT, CDR2 SNEGSKA (reference sequence). The CDR3 contains 16 residues. Deletions cut 0 bases from V and 5 bases from J, with 20 bases between. The CDR3 is CSARDWSAGLEHEQYF. CDR3 coding DNA: TGCAGTGCTAGAGATTGGTCGGCAGGCCTCGAGCACGAGCAGTACTTC.

This clonotype was seen a few times. The chain has TRBV6-1 and TRBJ2-7; possibly TRBD1 for D (6 bases). The CDR3 loop spans 12 amino acids. Germline-derived CDR1 and CDR2 are MNHNS and SASEGT. Trimming pared 6 bases from V and 7 bases from J, leaving 13 bases between. This CDR3 is CASRQDSYEQYF. In nucleotides, the CDR3 is TGTGCCAGCAGACAGGACAGCTATGAGCAGTACTTC.

A word on this clonotype: One end of the junction is discordant with germline, which a read error may explain. The chain combines TRBV20-1 with TRBJ2-6; D is possibly TRBD1 or TRBD2 (5 bases each). Germline-derived CDR1 and CDR2 are DFQATT and SNEGSKA (reference sequence). The CDR3 is made up of 14 amino acids. CDR3 in DNA: TGCAGTGCGAGTGTAGGGGAGTGGGCCAACGTCCCGACTTTC. Amino acid sequence: CSASVGEWANVPTF.

Only one count was recorded for this clonotype. It is likely a read error, because the conserved phenylalanine at the end of the CDR3 is missing. The chain uses TRBV20-1 and TRBJ2-5; D gene unclear. CDR1 is DFQATT and CDR2 is SNEGSKA in the germline V gene (reference sequence). This CDR3 region has 13 residues. Trimming removed 3 bases at V and 1 base at J, with 9 bases between. The CDR3 DNA reads as TGCAGTGCTAGTTGCGTGGTCCAAGAGACCCAGTACCTC. Translated, it gives CSASCVVQETQYL.

This clonotype was counted many times. The rearrangement links TRBV28 to TRBJ2-5, with D unclear. Germline CDR1 is MDHEN and CDR2 is SYDVKM. This CDR3 spans 13 amino acids. Trimming took off 5 bases at V and 6 bases at J, with 13 bases between the two ends. The CDR3 DNA sequence: TGTGCCAGCAGTATATCTTGGCCCCAGACCCAGTACTTC. Its translation: CASSISWPQTQYF.

The chain employs TRBV2 and TRBJ1-5; the match to TRBD1 covers 8 bases. This CDR3 has 15 amino acids. From germline, CDR1 is SNHLY and CDR2 FYNNEI. Trimming cost V 7 bases and J 7 bases; bases outside gene matches: 12. In DNA form, the CDR3 reads TGTGCCAGCACCCTGGGGCAGGGGGCAAGACAGCCCCAGCATTTT. This encodes CASTLGQGARQPQHF.

V gene TRBV20-1 combines with J gene TRBJ2-1; 10 bases are a match to TRBD2. The CDR3 loop spans 15 amino acids. Germline CDR1 DFQATT, CDR2 SNEGSKA (reference sequence). The V and J ends lost 0 bases and 8 bases, in that order; junction bases with no gene match: 7. The CDR3 DNA is TGCAGTGCTAGAGATCAAGCGGGAGGGGCCGATGAGCAGTTCTTC. It encodes CSARDQAGGADEQFF.

In the case of this clonotype: A much bigger clone sits one base away, suggesting this may be a read error. V usage is TRBV30 and J usage is TRBJ1-2; unclear D gene. The CDR3 spans 12 residues. Looked up from germline, CDR1 is GTSNPN and CDR2 is SVGIG (reference sequence). The CDR3 here is CAWRRGNYAYTF. The CDR3 DNA reads TGTGCCTGGAGACGTGGGAACTATGCCTACACCTTC.

This clonotype was detected only a few times. A clone one base away is much larger, so this may be a read error. The chain joins TRBV6-6 to TRBJ2-7; no firm D call. CDR1 is MNHNY and CDR2 is SVGAGI in the germline V gene (reference sequence). There are 12 residues in the CDR3. The CDR3 spells CDSTFGLREQYF. DNA for the CDR3: TGTGACAGCACCTTCGGGCTGCGGGAGCAGTACTTC.

This clonotype occurred once. The final CDR3 position lacks the conserved phenylalanine or tryptophan, pointing to a likely read error. V is TRBV4-1 and J is TRBJ1-1; a possible D gene is TRBD1 (6 bases). Germline CDR1 and CDR2: MGHRA and YSYEKL. This CDR3 comprises 15 residues. The CDR3 loop is CVSSHRDTGDNEAFI. DNA of the CDR3: TGCGTCAGCAGCCATAGGGACACTGGGGACAATGAAGCTTTCATT.

This clonotype was seen a few times. The V and J genes are TRBV20-1 and TRBJ2-1, with D possibly TRBD1 on 5 matching bases. V lost 3 bases, J lost 4 bases, and 10 bases lay in between. The CDR3 is 13 residues long. Germline lookup yields CDR1 DFQATT and CDR2 SNEGSKA (reference sequence). In nucleotides, the CDR3 is TGCAGTGCTAGTGGGAACAGGTACAATGAGCAGTTCTTC. Translating gives CSASGNRYNEQFF.